A single sample is the source of the 28 T cell receptor beta chains below, sequenced in a study of blood T cell repertoires in COVID-19. Here immunoSEQ multiplex PCR was the method, and the copy in TCRdb shows in-frame clones only, minus some. The table includes some 90,000 clones, approximately 87% detected once. Sequenced sample: peripheral blood. Receptors originate from a human donor in a cohort sampled during active COVID-19.

V and J are TRBV19 and TRBJ1-4; D may be TRBD1 (5 bases). CDR3 size: 13 residues. V lost 10 bases to trimming and J lost 3 bases, with 12 bases between them. Germline lookup yields CDR1 LNHDA and CDR2 SQIVND (reference sequence). The CDR3, as DNA: TGTGCCACCAGACAGAGTTCTAATGAAAAACTGTTTTTT. This codes for CATRQSSNEKLFF.

The chain uses TRBV25-1 and TRBJ2-5, with a possible D match to TRBD2 (6 bases). The ends were cut back, 6 bases at V and 5 bases at J, with 16 bases in the middle. CDR3 length: 14 amino acids. Looked up from germline, CDR1 is MGHDK and CDR2 is SYGVNS. The CDR3 is CASRIREAPETQYF. DNA for the CDR3: TGTGCCAGCAGAATCAGGGAGGCCCCGGAGACCCAGTACTTC.

The genes are TRBV5-4 and TRBJ2-5; 8 bases align to TRBD2. Germline trimming cut 5 bases from V and 5 bases from J; bases unmatched to any gene: 11. Germline-derived CDR1 and CDR2 are SGHNT and YYREEE (reference sequence). The CDR3 is 15 amino acids. This chain's CDR3 is CASSPRRGAEETQYF. Here the CDR3 DNA reads TGTGCCAGCAGTCCCAGGCGGGGGGCAGAGGAGACCCAGTACTTC.

V usage is TRBV5-6 and J usage is TRBJ2-3; D is possibly TRBD1 (5 bases). Per the germline V gene, CDR1 is SGHDT and CDR2 is YYEEEE. The CDR3 runs to 13 residues. Deletions cut 3 bases from V and 4 bases from J, with 9 bases between. CDR3 sequence: CASSSDKSDTQYF. As DNA, the CDR3 is TGTGCCAGCAGCTCGGACAAGTCAGATACGCAGTATTTT.

The chain joins TRBV14 to TRBJ2-1; tentatively, D is TRBD2 (6 bases). The CDR3 has 15 amino acids. Trimming cost V 1 base and J 4 bases, with 11 bases left between them. CDR1 is SGHDN, CDR2 FVKESK, per germline. In nucleotides, the CDR3 is TGTGCCAGCAGCCAAGGGAGCGGGTTGTACAATGAGCAGTTCTTC. Its translation is CASSQGSGLYNEQFF.

This clone was seen once. This chain connects TRBV7-9 to TRBJ2-7, with 9 bases matching TRBD1. Germline-derived CDR1 and CDR2 are SEHNR and FQNEAQ (reference sequence). This CDR3 contains 17 residues. Germline trimming cut 5 bases from V and 0 bases from J; bases unmatched to any gene: 11. CDR3 nucleotides: TGTGCCAGCAGCCCCCACCGGGACAGGGCCTTCTCCTACGAGCAGTACTTC. Translated, it gives CASSPHRDRAFSYEQYF.

The chain is built from TRBV5-4 and TRBJ1-1, with TRBD1 matching 11 bases. The V and J ends lost 4 bases and 5 bases, in that order; junction bases with no gene match: 7. The CDR3 loop spans 15 amino acids. Germline CDR1 and CDR2: SGHNT and YYREEE (reference sequence). The CDR3 here is CASSQGQGVITEAFF. Here the CDR3 DNA reads TGTGCCAGCAGCCAGGGACAGGGGGTTATAACTGAAGCTTTCTTT. The full variable domain, its missing parts supplied by reference TRBV5-4 and TRBJ1-1, is ETGVTQSPTHLIKTRGQQVTLRCSSQSGHNTVSWYQQALGQGPQFIFQYYREEENGRGNFPPRFSGLQFPNYSSELNVNALELDDSALYLCASSQGQGVITEAFFGQGTRLTVV.

This chain links TRBV19 with TRBJ1-2; D may be TRBD1 (5 bases). This CDR3 contains 14 residues. Germline values: CDR1 LNHDA, CDR2 SQIVND (reference sequence). V lost 1 base, J lost 7 bases, and 13 bases lay in between. In DNA form, the CDR3 reads TGTGCCAGTAGTATAGGGGGCACAGAGTCTGGCTACACCTTC. This encodes CASSIGGTESGYTF.

In DNA, the CDR3 is TGTGCCAGCTCACCGGGACAGGGGGGACCCTACAATGAGCAGTTCTTC. Its translation: CASSPGQGGPYNEQFF. The gene calls are TRBV18 and TRBJ2-1, with TRBD1 identical over 11 bases. Germline CDR1 and CDR2: KGHSH and LQKENI. V shed 3 bases, J shed 2 bases, and the junction held 3 bases outside the gene matches. The CDR3 loop spans 16 amino acids.

The chain uses TRBV18 and TRBJ1-3; the D gene is possibly TRBD1 (6 bases). The germline gives CDR1 KGHSH, CDR2 LQKENI. V was cut by 5 bases and J by 0 bases, with 14 bases left in between. The CDR3 length is 16 residues. CDR3 DNA: TGTGCCAGCTCATTAAGGACAGCCAGCTCTGGAAACACCATATATTTT. Protein product: CASSLRTASSGNTIYF.

The V call is TRBV28, the J call TRBJ1-2; D remains ambiguous. Trimming removed 6 bases from V and 8 bases from J, with 10 bases in between. The germline V gene has CDR1 MDHEN and CDR2 SYDVKM. This CDR3 has 11 amino acids. CDR3 protein: CASRRAQGYTF. The CDR3 coding sequence is TGTGCCAGCAGGCGGGCGCAAGGCTACACCTTC.

The rearrangement links TRBV5-4 to TRBJ2-1; 8 bases are shared with TRBD2. The CDR3 totals 16 residues. The J segment lost 7 bases and the V segment lost 2 bases, leaving 11 bases of the junction unmatched. Germline V lookup: CDR1 SGHNT, CDR2 YYREEE (reference sequence). The chain's CDR3 is CASSFPPGGPSNEQFF. The CDR3 nucleotides read TGTGCCAGCAGCTTCCCCCCGGGAGGGCCCTCGAATGAGCAGTTCTTC.

The chain links TRBV19 to TRBJ2-1; 8 bases are shared with TRBD2. V was pared by 1 base and J by 4 bases, with 6 bases of the junction left unmatched. Germline lookup yields CDR1 LNHDA and CDR2 SQIVND (reference sequence). CDR3 length equals 16 residues. In DNA, the CDR3 is TGTGCCAGTAGTATAGGGGAGCGCGGGAGGTACAATGAGCAGTTCTTC. It encodes CASSIGERGRYNEQFF.

The chain has TRBV18 and TRBJ2-7; tentatively, D is TRBD1 (6 bases). V was cut by 0 bases and J by 0 bases, with 6 bases left in between. CDR3 size: 14 residues. The germline V gene has CDR1 KGHSH and CDR2 LQKENI. CDR3 in amino acids: CASSPPDSSYEQYF. DNA for the CDR3: TGTGCCAGCTCACCACCGGACAGCTCCTACGAGCAGTACTTC.

V and J are TRBV5-1 and TRBJ2-1, with TRBD2 matching 15 bases. The germline CDR1 and CDR2 sequences are SGHRS and YFSETQ. The CDR3 consists of 16 residues. With 4 bases clipped from V and 8 bases from J, the junction kept 7 bases outside the gene matches. The CDR3 is CASSAGTSGGLDEQFF. The CDR3 bases are TGCGCCAGCAGCGCCGGGACTAGCGGGGGGTTGGATGAGCAGTTCTTC.

This clone was found once. Other DNA variants within this sample encode the same CDR3. The chain couples TRBV7-9 to TRBJ2-7, with D uncertain. With 4 bases removed from V and 4 bases from J, the gap between germline ends came to 5 bases. The CDR3 is 11 residues long. Germline values: CDR1 SEHNR, CDR2 FQNEAQ (reference sequence). CDR3 sequence reads: CASSSFYEQYF. The CDR3 DNA is TGTGCCAGCAGCTCCTTTTACGAGCAGTACTTC.

The J gene is TRBJ2-5, the V gene TRBV7-2; maybe TRBD1 (6 bases). The CDR3 extends over 15 amino acids. Germline CDR1 SGHTA, CDR2 FQGNSA. Trimming pared 0 bases from V and 1 base from J, leaving 9 bases between. The DNA of the CDR3 is TGTGCCAGCAGCTTAGCGACAGGCCGCCAAGAGACCCAGTACTTC. Amino acid sequence: CASSLATGRQETQYF.

The chain joins TRBV27 to TRBJ2-1; unclear D gene. The CDR3 totals 10 residues. From germline, CDR1 is MNHEY and CDR2 SMNVEV (reference sequence). Trimming took 5 bases from V and 7 from J, leaving 3 bases between them. CDR3 loop: CASSRNEQFF. For the CDR3, the DNA is TGTGCCAGCAGTCGGAATGAGCAGTTCTTC.

The rearrangement joins TRBV5-1 to TRBJ2-2; TRBD2 is a possible D gene (5 bases). Germline lookup yields CDR1 SGHRS and CDR2 YFSETQ. Trimming took off 0 bases at V and 4 bases at J, with 10 bases between the two ends. CDR3 length: 15 residues. The CDR3, as DNA: TGCGCCAGCAGCTTGGTCGTAGGACTCACCGGGGAGCTGTTTTTT. Amino acid sequence: CASSLVVGLTGELFF.

This clone was detected only a few times. The chain couples TRBV27 to TRBJ1-6; perhaps TRBD1 as D (5 bases). The CDR3 loop spans 13 amino acids. V gave up 2 bases and J gave up 10 bases, with 9 bases separating them. In germline, CDR1 is MNHEY, CDR2 SMNVEV (reference sequence). This CDR3 is CASSLGGTSPLHF. CDR3 DNA sequence: TGTGCCAGCAGTTTAGGCGGGACCTCACCCCTCCACTTT.

This chain links TRBV28 with TRBJ2-3, with D possibly matching TRBD1 (5 bases). This CDR3 spans 17 amino acids. V was cut by 5 bases and J by 2 bases, with 20 bases left in between. From germline, CDR1 is MDHEN and CDR2 SYDVKM. The CDR3 DNA sequence: TGTGCCAGCAGTGAATCCAGGGTAGGGTCGGTCACAGATACGCAGTATTTT. It is translated as CASSESRVGSVTDTQYF.

V is TRBV5-1 and J is TRBJ2-7, with D possibly TRBD1 on 5 matching bases. Germline CDR1 and CDR2: SGHRS and YFSETQ. The CDR3 is made up of 14 amino acids. Deletions cut 2 bases from V and 2 bases from J, with 11 bases between. The CDR3 loop is CASSFGQGPYEQYF. In DNA form, the CDR3 reads TGCGCCAGCAGCTTCGGGCAGGGTCCCTACGAGCAGTACTTC. The entire variable domain, with the rest obtained from reference TRBV5-1 and TRBJ2-7, is as follows: KAGVTQTPRYLIKTRGQQVTLSCSPISGHRSVSWYQQTPGQGLQFLFEYFSETQRNKGNFPGRFSGRQFSNSRSEMNVSTLELGDSALYLCASSFGQGPYEQYFGPGTRLTVT.

This clone showed up just a few times. J is TRBJ2-2 and V is TRBV4-1, with 10 bases aligning to TRBD2. The CDR3 sequence is 16 residues long. From germline, CDR1 is MGHRA and CDR2 YSYEKL. V trimming: 4 bases; J trimming: 4 bases; junction bases outside the gene matches: 6. The CDR3 region is CASSRQLAGTTGELFF. In nucleotides, the CDR3 is TGCGCCAGCAGCCGCCAACTAGCGGGAACCACCGGGGAGCTGTTTTTT.

This chain links TRBV20-1 with TRBJ2-1, with D possibly being TRBD1 (6 bases). Germline V lookup: CDR1 DFQATT, CDR2 SNEGSKA (reference sequence). Trimming removed 3 bases from V and 3 bases from J, with 9 bases in between. CDR3 length equals 13 residues. The CDR3 nucleotides are TGCAGTGCTAGTCTGACAGGCTACAATGAGCAGTTCTTC. It yields the protein CSASLTGYNEQFF.

This clone was detected ten times or more. V is TRBV5-4 and J is TRBJ1-3; D unresolved. Trimming stripped 4 bases from V and 4 bases from J, with 9 bases between. The CDR3 loop spans 13 amino acids. CDR1 and CDR2 from the germline V gene are SGHNT and YYREEE (reference sequence). CDR3 DNA sequence: TGTGCCAGCAGCCCGCAGAACGGAAACACCATATATTTT. It specifies CASSPQNGNTIYF.

The chain employs TRBV6-2 or TRBV6-3 and TRBJ2-7, with TRBD1 matching over 10 bases. J lost 5 bases, V lost 5 bases, and 9 bases had no gene match. The germline gives CDR1 MNHEY, CDR2 SVGEGT. This CDR3 has 15 amino acids. CDR3 DNA: TGTGCCAGCAGTACCCCCGACAGGGGGCTGGACGAGCAGTACTTC. Protein: CASSTPDRGLDEQYF.

The rearrangement joins TRBV19 to TRBJ2-2; 10 nucleotides match TRBD1. V lost 4 bases and J lost 5; bases outside the gene matches: 7. The CDR3 sequence is 16 residues long. Germline loops: CDR1 LNHDA, CDR2 SQIVND (reference sequence). In DNA form, the CDR3 reads TGTGCCAGTAGTACATGGGACAGGGGAGGAACCGGGGAGCTGTTTTTT. It yields the protein CASSTWDRGGTGELFF.

The V call is TRBV28, the J call TRBJ1-2, with 12 bases that match TRBD1. J was trimmed by 4 bases and V by 3 bases; bases with no gene match: 9. CDR1 is MDHEN, CDR2 SYDVKM, per germline. The CDR3 covers 17 residues. CDR3 region: CASSLGTGGGGVYGYTF. DNA of the CDR3: TGTGCCAGCAGTTTGGGGACAGGGGGCGGCGGTGTCTATGGCTACACCTTC.